Following are 13 T cell receptor beta chains from one sample sequenced in a study of CD8 T cells in Susac syndrome. With random hexamers, 0.5 to 1 ug RNA was reverse transcribed. TCRdb re-analysed the immunoSEQ multiplex PCR reads in MiXCR, keeping a single row per CDR3 protein. The sample records around 150,000 distinct CDR3 sequences, 85% to 95% being singletons. Material: CD4+ T cells from PBMCs. These receptors were obtained from a human donor with multiple sclerosis.

This chain links TRBV20-1 with TRBJ2-3, with 8 bases that match TRBD1. V dropped 6 bases and J dropped 2; count of bases not matched to a gene: 7. The germline CDR1 and CDR2 sequences are DFQATT and SNEGSKA (reference sequence). The CDR3 extends over 14 amino acids. The CDR3 coding sequence is TGCAGTGCAACCAGGACAGGGATCACAGATACGCAGTATTTT. It is translated as CSATRTGITDTQYF.

The chain is built from TRBV29-1 and TRBJ2-7; D possibly corresponds to TRBD1 (6 bases). The CDR3 spans 15 residues. V gave up 7 bases and J gave up 2 bases, with 21 bases separating them. Per the germline V gene, CDR1 is SQVTM and CDR2 is ANQGSEA. CDR3 bases: TGCAGCGCCAGAAGGGGGTCTAGAGAAGCCTACGAGCAGTACTTC. It specifies CSARRGSREAYEQYF.

V and J are TRBV15 and TRBJ2-7, with TRBD1 matching over 7 bases. Unmatched junction bases numbered 8, after V lost 1 base and J lost 5 bases. Germline CDR1 is LNHNV and CDR2 is YYDKDF (reference sequence). The CDR3 contains 15 residues. CDR3 DNA: TGTGCCACCAGCAGAGGGGCAGACAGGGTCAACGAGCAGTACTTC. Its protein product is CATSRGADRVNEQYF.

The chain links TRBV7-2 to TRBJ2-7, with D tentatively TRBD2 (7 bases). Between the trimmed V and J ends, which lost 4 bases and 3 bases, there was a span of 13 bases. The CDR3 consists of 14 residues. In germline, CDR1 is SGHTA, CDR2 FQGNSA. The CDR3 bases are TGTGCCAGCAGCTGGGAGGGCAGGGGCTACGAGCAGTACTTC. As protein: CASSWEGRGYEQYF.

CDR3 DNA: TGTGCCAGCTCACCTGGGACAGAACTTAATTCACCCCTCCACTTT. Protein sequence: CASSPGTELNSPLHF. J is TRBJ1-6 and V is TRBV18, with TRBD1 matching over 7 bases. With V trimmed by 3 bases and J by 6 bases, 5 bases remained unmatched. CDR1 and CDR2 from the germline V gene are KGHSH and LQKENI. CDR3 length equals 15 residues.

The chain carries TRBV20-1 and TRBJ1-1; possibly TRBD1 for D (6 bases). Germline V lookup: CDR1 DFQATT, CDR2 SNEGSKA (reference sequence). V lost 3 bases and J lost 1, with 9 bases in between. CDR3 length: 13 residues. In nucleotides, the CDR3 is TGCAGTGCTAGTACAGGGCCGAACACTGAAGCTTTCTTT. Protein product: CSASTGPNTEAFF.

Points on this clonotype: A junction end diverges from the germline sequence, so it may reflect a read error. The rearrangement uses TRBV24-1 and TRBJ2-1; D tentatively fits TRBD1 or TRBD2 (5 bases each). Germline CDR1 reads KGHDR; CDR2 reads SFDVKD. The CDR3 covers 12 residues. CDR3 coding DNA: TGTGCCACCAGTGATTTTGGCAGGGAGCGGTTCTTC. Translation gives CATSDFGRERFF.

The chain uses TRBV7-9 and TRBJ1-5; D is unclear. The CDR3 has 13 residues. The germline gives CDR1 SEHNR, CDR2 FQNEAQ (reference sequence). V was shortened by 8 bases and J by 5 bases, with 13 bases between the two germline ends. The CDR3 reads CASSPRRDQPQHF. CDR3 sequence (DNA): TGTGCCAGCTCCCCGCGGAGGGATCAGCCCCAGCATTTT.

The J gene is TRBJ1-1, the V gene TRBV6-1, with D possibly matching TRBD1 (6 bases). CDR1 MNHNS and CDR2 SASEGT come from the germline V gene. V was cut by 7 bases and J by 0 bases, with 21 bases left in between. CDR3 length: 17 residues. The CDR3: CASNTLAGQLMNTEAFF. Written as DNA, the CDR3 is TGTGCCAGCAACACACTGGCTGGACAGCTCATGAACACTGAAGCTTTCTTT.

This clonotype was recorded only once. The chain joins TRBV30 to TRBJ1-4; 7 nucleotides align to TRBD1. V gave up 0 bases and J gave up 4 bases; unmatched junction bases: 2. This CDR3 comprises 14 residues. CDR1 is GTSNPN, CDR2 SVGIG, per germline (reference sequence). In nucleotides, the CDR3 is TGTGCCTGGAGTGTATGGGACAGTAATGAAAAACTGTTTTTT. Translated: CAWSVWDSNEKLFF.

J is TRBJ2-7 and V is TRBV20-1; D remains ambiguous. The CDR3 sequence is 12 residues long. The germline CDR1 and CDR2 sequences are DFQATT and SNEGSKA (reference sequence). Trimming stripped 3 bases from V and 4 bases from J, with 10 bases between. The DNA for the CDR3 is TGCAGTGCTAGGCCCGACCAATACGAGCAGTACTTC. Amino acid sequence: CSARPDQYEQYF.

The rearrangement links TRBV12-3 or TRBV12-4 to TRBJ1-2, with 9 bases matching TRBD1. The V and J ends lost 5 bases and 2 bases, in that order; junction bases with no gene match: 9. This CDR3 is built from 16 residues. CDR3 DNA sequence: TGTGCCAGCAGTCCGGGACAGGGTGCAGTCAACTATGGCTACACCTTC. Protein product: CASSPGQGAVNYGYTF.

The chain couples TRBV15 to TRBJ1-1; D is unclear. V lost 7 bases and J lost 1, with 13 bases in between. The CDR3 covers 14 residues. Germline CDR1 LNHNV, CDR2 YYDKDF (reference sequence). Written as DNA, the CDR3 is TGTGCCACCAATACCTGGACGGGGAACACTGAAGCTTTCTTT. Its protein is CATNTWTGNTEAFF.